The present entry profiles one T cell receptor (beta chain) with its context. Profiling relied on immunoSEQ multiplex PCR, and the TCRdb table lists in-frame clones only, not all of them. Of some 150,000 clones in the sample, more than 90% were seen once. The data derive from a study of control samples from healthy donors and cancer patients. The sequenced material came from blood. This sequence originates from a man aged 25-40 years in good health.

In DNA form, the CDR3 reads TGTGCCAGCAGCCAAGCCCAGAAACTAGCGGGGGTGACAGATACGCAGTATTTT. Translating it yields CASSQAQKLAGVTDTQYF. The chain joins TRBV3-1 (or the pseudogene TRBV3-2) to TRBJ2-3, with 11 bases matching TRBD2. The germline gives CDR1 LGHDT, CDR2 YNNKEL (reference sequence). The CDR3 is made up of 18 amino acids. After removal of 1 base from V and 3 bases from J, the junction contained 9 bases not matched to a gene.